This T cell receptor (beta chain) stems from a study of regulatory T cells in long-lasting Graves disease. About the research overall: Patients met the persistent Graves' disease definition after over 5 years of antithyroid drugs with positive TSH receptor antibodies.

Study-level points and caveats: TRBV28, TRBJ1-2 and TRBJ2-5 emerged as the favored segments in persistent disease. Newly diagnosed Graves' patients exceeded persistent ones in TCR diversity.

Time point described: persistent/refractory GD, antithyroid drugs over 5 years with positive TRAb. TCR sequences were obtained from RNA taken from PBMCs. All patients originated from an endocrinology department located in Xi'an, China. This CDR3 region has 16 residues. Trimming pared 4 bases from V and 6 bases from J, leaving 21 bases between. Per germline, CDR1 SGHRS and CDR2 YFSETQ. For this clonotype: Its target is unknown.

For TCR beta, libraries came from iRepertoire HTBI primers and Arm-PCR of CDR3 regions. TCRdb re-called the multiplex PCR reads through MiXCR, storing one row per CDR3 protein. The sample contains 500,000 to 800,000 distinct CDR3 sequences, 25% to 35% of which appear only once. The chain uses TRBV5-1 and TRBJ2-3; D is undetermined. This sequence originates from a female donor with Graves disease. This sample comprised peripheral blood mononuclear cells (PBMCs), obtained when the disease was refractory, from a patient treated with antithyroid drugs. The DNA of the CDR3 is TGCGCCAGCAGCAGATGGACGCCGGGCGATAAGGATACGCAGTATTTT. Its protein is CASSRWTPGDKDTQYF.